Presented here are 9 T cell receptor beta chains from one specimen sequenced in a study (dated by TCRdb to about 2015). Libraries were made using 5' RACE. The instrument given in TCRdb is Illumina MiSeq. Starting from the raw public reads, TCRdb applied fastp trimming at Q25, assembled clones with MiXCR and retained in-frame beta chains. Merged by CDR3 protein, the rows form single entries marked with the most common genes and DNA. The sample table shows 7,300 or so distinct CDR3 sequences, and approximately 42% are seen once. The ten most abundant clones make up under 5% of the sample. Sequencing was performed on memory CD4+ T cells sorted from blood. Explained via the paper, the cell subset or site label denotes: memory CD4+ T cells, CD4+CD45RO+CD25-. Receptor source: a female donor with breast cancer.

This chain uses TRBV20-1 with TRBJ2-1; 8 bases match TRBD2. The CDR3 length is 13 residues. V trimming: 3 bases; J trimming: 4 bases; junction bases outside the gene matches: 2. Per germline, CDR1 DFQATT and CDR2 SNEGSKA (reference sequence). The CDR3 is CSASGGDYNEQFF. The CDR3 nucleotides are TGCAGTGCTAGCGGGGGGGATTACAATGAGCAGTTCTTC.

Comment on this clonotype: A read error may explain this, as a much larger clone is one base away. This chain joins TRBV20-1 and TRBJ1-1; 9 nucleotides agree with TRBD1. CDR1 and CDR2 (germline): DFQATT, SNEGSKA (reference sequence). The CDR3 is 14 residues long. Trimming removed 5 bases from V and 5 bases from J; junction bases left unmatched: 9. The CDR3 reads CSAGDSGTGTEAFF. CDR3 bases: TGCAGTGCTGGGGACTCCGGGACAGGGACTGAAGCTTTCTTT.

In this sample, this clonotype turned up a few times. The rearrangement links TRBV4-1 to TRBJ1-5, with a tentative D call TRBD1 (6 bases). CDR3 size: 13 residues. Per germline, CDR1 MGHRA and CDR2 YSYEKL. Trimming removed 5 bases at V and 7 bases at J, with 12 bases between. The CDR3 region has the DNA TGCGCCAGCAGCAAAGGGGGTGGCCAGCCCCAGCATTTT. Encoded protein: CASSKGGGQPQHF.

In this sample, this clonotype turned up a few times. The chain combines TRBV7-9 with TRBJ1-1; D is unclear. Germline V gives CDR1 SEHNR, CDR2 FQNEAQ (reference sequence). This CDR3 has 14 amino acids. V was pared by 7 bases and J by 0 bases, with 12 bases between. In DNA form, the CDR3 reads TGTGCCAGCATGGGATCGTTGCTGAACACTGAAGCTTTCTTT. This codes for CASMGSLLNTEAFF.

This clonotype was detected only a few times. The rearrangement links TRBV6-2 or TRBV6-3 to TRBJ2-7; no clear D gene. Looked up from germline, CDR1 is MNHEY and CDR2 is SVGEGT. V was pared by 6 bases and J by 3 bases, with 12 bases between. CDR3 length: 13 residues. CDR3 loop: CASSMRPNYEQYF. CDR3 in DNA: TGTGCCAGCAGCATGCGACCCAACTACGAGCAGTACTTC.

This chain joins TRBV27 and TRBJ2-3; D possibly corresponds to TRBD1 (7 bases). The CDR3 extends over 19 amino acids. Trimming removed 0 bases from V and 1 base from J, with 20 bases in between. Germline values: CDR1 MNHEY, CDR2 SMNVEV (reference sequence). The CDR3 spells CASSLSPRGGTVRTDTQYF. CDR3 DNA sequence: TGTGCCAGCAGTTTATCCCCACGGGGCGGGACAGTCCGCACAGATACGCAGTATTTT.

By its share, this clonotype is medium-sized. The CDR3 sequence: CATRTGIYQYF. The DNA for the CDR3 is TGTGCCACCCGGACAGGGATTTATCAGTACTTC. J is TRBJ2-4 and V is TRBV6-5, with 8 positions matching TRBD1. Germline V gives CDR1 MNHEY, CDR2 SVGAGI. V shed 10 bases, J shed 12 bases, and the junction held 8 bases outside the gene matches. This CDR3 region has 11 residues.

This chain links TRBV5-1 with TRBJ2-3; D is perhaps TRBD2 (6 bases). Germline V CDR1 and CDR2: SGHRS, YFSETQ. Deletions cut 3 bases from V and 7 bases from J, with 9 bases between. The CDR3 has 12 amino acids. The CDR3 reads CASSSGVYTQYF. CDR3 nucleotide sequence: TGCGCCAGCAGCTCGGGGGTATATACGCAGTATTTT.

Judged by abundance, this clonotype is medium-sized. V is TRBV20-1 and J is TRBJ1-2; D might be TRBD1 (6 bases). Between the trimmed V and J ends, which lost 0 bases and 0 bases, there was a span of 17 bases. CDR1 is DFQATT, CDR2 SNEGSKA, per germline (reference sequence). The CDR3 is 17 residues long. DNA for the CDR3: TGCAGTGCTAGAGACGAGGGACAACCCCACTCTAACTATGGCTACACCTTC. It yields the protein CSARDEGQPHSNYGYTF.